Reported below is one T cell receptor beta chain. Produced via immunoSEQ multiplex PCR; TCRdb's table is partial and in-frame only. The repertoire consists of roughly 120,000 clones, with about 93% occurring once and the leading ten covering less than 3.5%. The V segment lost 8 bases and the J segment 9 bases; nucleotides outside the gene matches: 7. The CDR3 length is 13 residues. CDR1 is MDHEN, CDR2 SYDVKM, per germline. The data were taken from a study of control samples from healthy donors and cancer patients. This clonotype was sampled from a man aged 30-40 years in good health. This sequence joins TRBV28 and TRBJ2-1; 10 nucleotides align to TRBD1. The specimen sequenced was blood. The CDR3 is CASEDRGSGEQFF. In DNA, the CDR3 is TGTGCCAGCGAGGACAGGGGGTCGGGTGAGCAGTTCTTC.